Shown below are 22 T cell receptor beta chains from a single sample sequenced in a study of blood T cell repertoires in COVID-19. Some clones are missing from TCRdb's copy, which holds only in-frame ones; the method was immunoSEQ multiplex PCR. This table holds about 300,000 clones, approximately 84% found once. The specimen sequenced was peripheral blood. The receptor set was obtained from a human donor with COVID-19, enrolled during active disease. The donor label of this sample is uncertain.

This clone came up once. The chain carries TRBV7-3 and TRBJ2-3; possible D gene TRBD2, 6 bases. This CDR3 spans 16 amino acids. With 4 bases removed from V and 0 bases from J, the gap between germline ends came to 14 bases. Germline CDR1 SGHTA, CDR2 FQGTGA. CDR3 sequence (DNA): TGTGCCAGCAGCTGGGGCGGGGAGGCTAGCACAGATACGCAGTATTTT. Translated, it gives CASSWGGEASTDTQYF.

The chain has TRBV27 and TRBJ2-3; 7 positions match TRBD2. Germline V gives CDR1 MNHEY, CDR2 SMNVEV (reference sequence). CDR3 length: 15 residues. J lost 0 bases, V lost 3 bases, and 3 bases had no gene match. The CDR3 DNA is TGTGCCAGCAGTTTGCGGGAGTCGAGCACAGATACGCAGTATTTT. It translates to CASSLRESSTDTQYF.

This clone was detected once. V and J are TRBV25-1 and TRBJ2-7, with a weak D call TRBD2 (7 bases). Trimming removed 8 bases from V and 2 bases from J, with 16 bases in between. Germline CDR1 is MGHDK and CDR2 is SYGVNS. This CDR3 comprises 14 residues. CDR3: CASGGREFTYEQYF. CDR3 coding DNA: TGTGCCAGCGGGGGGCGGGAGTTCACCTACGAGCAGTACTTC.

J is TRBJ1-6 and V is TRBV4-3; D call uncertain. Trimming shortened V by 0 bases and J by 9 bases, and 12 bases separated the two germline ends. This CDR3 has 15 amino acids. Germline V gene lookup returns CDR1 LGHNA and CDR2 YSLEER. The chain's CDR3 is CASSQDILRRSPLHF. The CDR3 nucleotides are TGCGCCAGCAGCCAAGATATACTGAGGCGTTCACCCCTCCACTTT.

The chain recombines TRBV11-3 with TRBJ2-2; weak D call: TRBD2 (5 bases). The germline V gene has CDR1 SGHNT and CDR2 YENEEA. CDR3 length equals 15 residues. V was trimmed by 2 bases and J by 1 base, leaving 8 bases between them. This chain's CDR3 is CASSLRTVNTGELFF. CDR3 DNA sequence: TGTGCCAGCAGCTTAAGGACTGTGAACACCGGGGAGCTGTTTTTT.

This clone was recorded once. The chain joins TRBV27 to TRBJ1-2, with D perhaps matching TRBD1 (6 bases). The CDR3 sequence is 12 residues long. V lost 2 bases, J lost 8 bases, and 9 bases lay in between. Germline assignment: CDR1 MNHEY and CDR2 SMNVEV (reference sequence). The CDR3 is CASSLQGRGYTF. CDR3 sequence (DNA): TGTGCCAGCAGTTTACAGGGGCGAGGCTACACCTTC.

The genes are TRBV27 and TRBJ2-7, with no clear D. Germline assignment: CDR1 MNHEY and CDR2 SMNVEV (reference sequence). V was trimmed by 6 bases and J by 0 bases, leaving 9 bases between them. This CDR3 contains 13 residues. As DNA, the CDR3 is TGTGCCAGCAGCGAGGTCTTCTCCTACGAGCAGTACTTC. Protein: CASSEVFSYEQYF.

This clone came up once. A much bigger clone sits one base away, suggesting this may be a read error. This chain connects TRBV11-1 to TRBJ1-5; 9 bases fit TRBD1. CDR1 is SGHAT and CDR2 is FQDESV in the germline V gene (reference sequence). The CDR3 sequence is 13 residues long. Trimming took 4 bases from V and 5 from J; bases not matched to a gene: 0. The CDR3 is CASSWDRDQPQHF. The DNA of the CDR3 is TGTGCCAGCAGCTGGGACAGGGATCAGCCCCAGCATTTT.

This clone was observed a few times. The rearrangement links TRBV6-5 to TRBJ2-2; 8 bases are a match to TRBD1. In germline, CDR1 is MNHEY, CDR2 SVGAGI. V shed 8 bases, J shed 1 base, and the junction held 6 bases outside the gene matches. The CDR3 totals 15 residues. The DNA of the CDR3 is TGTGCCAGCCTGGGACAGGTGGGGAACACCGGGGAGCTGTTTTTT. Translated: CASLGQVGNTGELFF.

CDR3 DNA: TGTGCCAGCCGCCCCGGGACAGTGCCCTACGAGCAGTACTTC. This codes for CASRPGTVPYEQYF. The chain uses TRBV28 and TRBJ2-7; 7 bases line up with TRBD1. J was trimmed by 2 bases and V by 8 bases; bases with no gene match: 9. The germline V gene has CDR1 MDHEN and CDR2 SYDVKM. The CDR3 contains 14 residues.

The V and J genes are TRBV6-5 and TRBJ1-1; the D gene is possibly TRBD1 (5 bases). Germline V gives CDR1 MNHEY, CDR2 SVGAGI. Trimming took 8 bases from V and 3 from J, leaving 16 bases between them. This CDR3 has 14 amino acids. CDR3 coding DNA: TGTGCCAGCGCAAGGGGAGGCATGGACACTGAAGCTTTCTTT. As protein: CASARGGMDTEAFF.

The chain has TRBV20-1 and TRBJ1-2; D is ambiguous. Germline CDR1 reads DFQATT; CDR2 reads SNEGSKA (reference sequence). This CDR3 contains 11 residues. The CDR3 DNA reads TGCATCGTTGCGGGATTTGGTGGCTACACCTTC. Its translation: CIVAGFGGYTF.

The rearrangement joins TRBV28 to TRBJ1-5; D is unclear. V was trimmed by 4 bases and J by 0 bases, leaving 13 bases between them. CDR1 MDHEN and CDR2 SYDVKM come from the germline V gene. The CDR3 sequence is 16 residues long. DNA of the CDR3: TGTGCCAGCAGTTCCGTTTCACAGATTAGCAATCAGCCCCAGCATTTT. Its translation is CASSSVSQISNQPQHF.

The V gene is TRBV6-5, the J gene TRBJ2-7, with 11 bases matching TRBD2. Germline V gene lookup returns CDR1 MNHEY and CDR2 SVGAGI. The CDR3 totals 14 residues. J lost 4 bases, V lost 5 bases, and 4 bases had no gene match. The CDR3 DNA is TGTGCCAGCAGTCCGGGACTAGCGGATTACGAGCAGTACTTC. Translated, it gives CASSPGLADYEQYF.

This clone was observed once. This sequence joins TRBV6-1 and TRBJ2-5, with a possible D match to TRBD1 (5 bases). The V end lost 1 base, the J end lost 4 bases, and 7 bases lay between the germline ends. Germline CDR1 and CDR2: MNHNS and SASEGT. CDR3 size: 13 residues. CDR3 in amino acids: CASSEVQGETQYF. As DNA, the CDR3 is TGTGCCAGCAGTGAAGTGCAGGGAGAGACCCAGTACTTC.

This clone was picked up one time. The chain combines TRBV14 with TRBJ2-5, with TRBD2 matching 8 bases. Germline V lookup: CDR1 SGHDN, CDR2 FVKESK. The CDR3 loop spans 16 amino acids. J gave up 5 bases and V 0 bases, and 8 bases lay outside the gene matches. CDR3 in DNA: TGTGCCAGCAGCCAAGATTTAGCGGGACTGGTTGAGACCCAGTACTTC. This encodes CASSQDLAGLVETQYF. Variable domain in full (rest from reference TRBV14 and TRBJ2-5): EAGVTQFPSHSVIEKGQTVTLRCDPISGHDNLYWYRRVMGKEIKFLLHFVKESKQDESGMPNNRFLAERTGGTYSTLKVQPAELEDSGVYFCASSQDLAGLVETQYFGPGTRLLVL.

This clone was recorded only once. The chain links TRBV7-9 to TRBJ1-1; D might be TRBD1 (5 bases). Germline-derived CDR1 and CDR2 are SEHNR and FQNEAQ (reference sequence). CDR3 length equals 14 residues. V was clipped by 5 bases and J by 6 bases, with 16 bases between them. The CDR3 DNA reads TGTGCCAGCAGCGACAGACAGTCCGTCGCTGAAGCTTTCTTT. Protein product: CASSDRQSVAEAFF.

V is TRBV7-2 and J is TRBJ1-1; tentatively, D is TRBD1 (5 bases). The CDR3 contains 16 residues. The germline V and J ends were trimmed by 1 base and 0 bases, with 12 bases remaining between them. Germline V gives CDR1 SGHTA, CDR2 FQGNSA. CDR3 nucleotides: TGTGCCAGCAGCTTAGGCTGGAGGGGCATGAACACTGAAGCTTTCTTT. Its translation: CASSLGWRGMNTEAFF.

V is TRBV27 and J is TRBJ2-1; 9 bases match TRBD1. J gave up 4 bases and V 6 bases, and 16 bases lay outside the gene matches. Germline V gene sequence: CDR1 MNHEY, CDR2 SMNVEV (reference sequence). This CDR3 is built from 18 residues. The CDR3 region has the DNA TGTGCCAGCAGCCACCAACACCTGACAGGGGGATCTTACAATGAGCAGTTCTTC. Its protein product is CASSHQHLTGGSYNEQFF.

The chain employs TRBV10-2 and TRBJ1-1, with D possibly being TRBD1 (6 bases). The CDR3 sequence is 15 residues long. Trimming left V 4 bases short and J 0 bases short, with 12 bases between. CDR1 WSHSY and CDR2 SAAADI come from the germline V gene. The CDR3: CASSAPTGLNTEAFF. The CDR3 nucleotides are TGCGCCAGCAGTGCCCCCACAGGGCTGAACACTGAAGCTTTCTTT.

Regarding this clone: A read error may account for a junction end that differs from germline. The chain couples TRBV12-3 or TRBV12-4 to TRBJ1-2; a weak D match, TRBD1 (6 bases). The CDR3 sequence is 11 residues long. CDR3 coding DNA: TGTGCCAGCAGTTTTTATAGGGGACACTTCTTC. Amino acid sequence: CASSFYRGHFF.

The V gene is TRBV6-6, the J gene TRBJ1-4; TRBD1 agrees at 11 bases. Germline V gene sequence: CDR1 MNHNY, CDR2 SVGAGI (reference sequence). The CDR3 sequence is 15 residues long. Germline trimming cut 6 bases from V and 8 bases from J; bases unmatched to any gene: 8. CDR3 amino acids: CASRPPGTGGEKLFF. DNA of the CDR3: TGTGCCAGCAGGCCCCCCGGGACAGGGGGAGAAAAACTGTTTTTT.